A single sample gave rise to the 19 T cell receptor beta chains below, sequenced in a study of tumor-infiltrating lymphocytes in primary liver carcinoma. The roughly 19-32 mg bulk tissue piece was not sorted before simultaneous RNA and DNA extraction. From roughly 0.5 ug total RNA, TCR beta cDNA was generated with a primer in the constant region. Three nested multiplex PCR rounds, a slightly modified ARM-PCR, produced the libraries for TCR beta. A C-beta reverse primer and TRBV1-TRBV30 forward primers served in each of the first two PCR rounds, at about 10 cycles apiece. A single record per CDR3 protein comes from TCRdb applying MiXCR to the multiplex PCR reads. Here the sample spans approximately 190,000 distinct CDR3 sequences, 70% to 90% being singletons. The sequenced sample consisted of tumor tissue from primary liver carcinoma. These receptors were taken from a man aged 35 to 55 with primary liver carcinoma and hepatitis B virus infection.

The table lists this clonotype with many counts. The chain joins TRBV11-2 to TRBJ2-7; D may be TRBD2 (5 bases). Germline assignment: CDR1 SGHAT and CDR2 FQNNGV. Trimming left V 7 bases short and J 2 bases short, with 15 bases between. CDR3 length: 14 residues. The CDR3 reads CASTRGSSTYEQYF. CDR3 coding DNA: TGTGCCAGCACCCGTGGGAGTTCCACCTACGAGCAGTACTTC.

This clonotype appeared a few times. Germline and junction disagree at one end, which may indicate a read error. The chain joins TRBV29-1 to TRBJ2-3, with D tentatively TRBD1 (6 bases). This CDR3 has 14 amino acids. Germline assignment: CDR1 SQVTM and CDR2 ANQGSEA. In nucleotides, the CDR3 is TGTAGCGTTTCCGGGACACGAGCGTCAGATACGCAGTATTTT. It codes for CSVSGTRASDTQYF.

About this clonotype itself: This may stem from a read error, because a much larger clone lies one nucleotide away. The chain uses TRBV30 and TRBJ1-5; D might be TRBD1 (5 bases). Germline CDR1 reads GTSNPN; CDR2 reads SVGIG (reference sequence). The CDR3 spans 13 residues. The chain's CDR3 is CAWRGRGNQSQHF. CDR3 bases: TGTGCCTGGAGGGGTCGGGGCAATCAGTCCCAGCATTTT.

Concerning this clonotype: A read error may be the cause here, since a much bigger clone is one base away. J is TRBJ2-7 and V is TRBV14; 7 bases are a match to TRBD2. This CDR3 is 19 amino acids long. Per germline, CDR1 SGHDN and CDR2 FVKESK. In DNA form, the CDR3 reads TGTGCCAGCAGCCAAGGGCGGACTAGGAGTCAACCATACTCTTACGAGCTGTACTTC. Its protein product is CASSQGRTRSQPYSYELYF.

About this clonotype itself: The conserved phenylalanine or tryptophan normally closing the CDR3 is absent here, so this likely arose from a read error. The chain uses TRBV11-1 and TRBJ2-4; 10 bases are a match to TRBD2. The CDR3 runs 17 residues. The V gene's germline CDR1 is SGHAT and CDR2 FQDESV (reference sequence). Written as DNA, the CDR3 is TGTACCAGCAGCTTTCCCGGGACTAGCGAGACTAAAAACATTCAGTACTTA. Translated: CTSSFPGTSETKNIQYL.

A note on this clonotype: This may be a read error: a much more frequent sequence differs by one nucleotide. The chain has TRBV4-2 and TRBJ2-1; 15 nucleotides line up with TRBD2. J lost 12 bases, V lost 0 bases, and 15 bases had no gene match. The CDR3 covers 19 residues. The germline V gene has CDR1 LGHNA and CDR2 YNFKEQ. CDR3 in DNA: TGTGCCAGCAGCCAAGATATAGCGGGTGGACTAGCGGGAGGGACCCCGCAGTTCTTC. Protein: CASSQDIAGGLAGGTPQFF.

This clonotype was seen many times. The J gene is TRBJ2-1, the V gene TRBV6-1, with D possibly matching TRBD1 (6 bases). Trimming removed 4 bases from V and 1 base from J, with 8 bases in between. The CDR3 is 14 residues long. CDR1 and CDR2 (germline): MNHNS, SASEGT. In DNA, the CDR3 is TGTGCCAGCAGTGCAGGGGAATCCTACAATGAGCAGTTCTTC. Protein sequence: CASSAGESYNEQFF.

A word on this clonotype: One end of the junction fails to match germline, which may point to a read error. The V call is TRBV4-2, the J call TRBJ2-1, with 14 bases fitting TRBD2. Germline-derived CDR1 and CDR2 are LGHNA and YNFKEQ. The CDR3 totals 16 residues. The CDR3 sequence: CAISQTTSGRENEQFF. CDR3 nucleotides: TGCGCCATCAGCCAGACGACTAGCGGGAGGGAGAATGAGCAGTTCTTC.

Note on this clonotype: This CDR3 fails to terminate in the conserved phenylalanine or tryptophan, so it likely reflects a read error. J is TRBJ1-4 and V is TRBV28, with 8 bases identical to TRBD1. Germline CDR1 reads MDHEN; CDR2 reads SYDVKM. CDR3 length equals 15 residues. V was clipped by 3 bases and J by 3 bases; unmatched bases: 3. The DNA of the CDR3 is TGTGCCAGCAGTTTGGGACAGGCCTCTAATGAAAAACTGTTTTCT. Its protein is CASSLGQASNEKLFS.

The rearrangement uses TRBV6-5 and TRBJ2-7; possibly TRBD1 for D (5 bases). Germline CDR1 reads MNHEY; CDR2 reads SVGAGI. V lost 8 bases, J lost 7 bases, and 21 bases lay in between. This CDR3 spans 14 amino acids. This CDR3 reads CASARTLNSGEQYF. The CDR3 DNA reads TGTGCCAGCGCCCGGACATTAAATAGTGGGGAGCAGTACTTC.

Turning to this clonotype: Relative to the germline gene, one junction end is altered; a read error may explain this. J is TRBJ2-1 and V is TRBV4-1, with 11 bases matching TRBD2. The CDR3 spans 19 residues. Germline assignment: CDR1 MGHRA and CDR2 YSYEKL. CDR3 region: CANSQETSGSLISFNEQFF. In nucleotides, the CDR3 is TGTGCCAACAGCCAAGAAACTAGCGGGAGCCTCATATCCTTCAATGAGCAGTTCTTC.

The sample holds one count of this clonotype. CDR3 bases: TGTGCCAGCAGCGTAGCGGCAGGGGAGGGCACTGAAGCTTTCTTT. It is translated as CASSVAAGEGTEAFF. The chain links TRBV9 to TRBJ1-1; possible D gene TRBD1, 6 bases. The germline gives CDR1 SGDLS, CDR2 YYNGEE. The CDR3 is 15 amino acids. V lost 0 bases and J 4 bases, leaving 13 bases between the germline ends.

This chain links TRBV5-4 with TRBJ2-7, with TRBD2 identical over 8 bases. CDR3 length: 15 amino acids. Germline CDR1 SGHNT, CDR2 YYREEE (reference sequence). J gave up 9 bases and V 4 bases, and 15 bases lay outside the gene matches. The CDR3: CASSAPGTRGNGQYF. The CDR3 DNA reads TGTGCCAGCAGCGCCCCCGGGACTAGAGGCAACGGGCAGTACTTC.

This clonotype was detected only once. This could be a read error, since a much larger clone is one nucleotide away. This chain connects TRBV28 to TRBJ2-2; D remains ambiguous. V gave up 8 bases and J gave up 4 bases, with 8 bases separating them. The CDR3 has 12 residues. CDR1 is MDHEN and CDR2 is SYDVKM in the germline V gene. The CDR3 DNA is TGTGCCAGCTACAGTGGCACCGGGGAGCTGTTTTTT. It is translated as CASYSGTGELFF. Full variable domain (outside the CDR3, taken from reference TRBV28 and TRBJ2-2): DVKVTQSSRYLVKRTGEKVFLECVQDMDHENMFWYRQDPGLGLRLIYFSYDVKMKEKGDIPEGYSVSREKKERFSLILESASTNQTSMYLCASYSGTGELFFGEGSRLTVL.

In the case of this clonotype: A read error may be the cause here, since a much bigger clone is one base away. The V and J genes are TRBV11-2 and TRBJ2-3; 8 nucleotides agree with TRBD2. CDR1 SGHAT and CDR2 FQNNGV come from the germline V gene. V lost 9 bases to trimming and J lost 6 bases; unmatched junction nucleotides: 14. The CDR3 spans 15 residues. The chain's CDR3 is CARSQRGTGGDTQYF. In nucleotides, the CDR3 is TGTGCCAGGAGCCAACGGGGGACGGGGGGGGATACGCAGTATTTT.

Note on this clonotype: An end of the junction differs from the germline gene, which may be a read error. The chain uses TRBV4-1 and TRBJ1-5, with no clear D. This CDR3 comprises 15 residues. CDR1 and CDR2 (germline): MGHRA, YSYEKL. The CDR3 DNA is TGCGCCAGCAGCCACGGGGTCGATAGCAATCACCCCCAGCATTTT. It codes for CASSHGVDSNHPQHF.

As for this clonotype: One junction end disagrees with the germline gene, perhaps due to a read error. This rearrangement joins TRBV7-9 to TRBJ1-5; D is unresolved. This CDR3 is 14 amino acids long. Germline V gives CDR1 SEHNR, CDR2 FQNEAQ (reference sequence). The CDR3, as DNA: TGTACCAGCAGCTCAGACTATAGCAATGAACCCCAACATTTT. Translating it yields CTSSSDYSNEPQHF.

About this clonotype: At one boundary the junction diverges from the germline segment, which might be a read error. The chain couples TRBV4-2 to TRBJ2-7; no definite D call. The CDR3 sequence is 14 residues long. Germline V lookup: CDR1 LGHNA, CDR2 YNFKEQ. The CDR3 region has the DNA TGTGCCAGCAGACAAGTTGTCCCCGAGGACGAGCAGTATTTC. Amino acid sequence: CASRQVVPEDEQYF.

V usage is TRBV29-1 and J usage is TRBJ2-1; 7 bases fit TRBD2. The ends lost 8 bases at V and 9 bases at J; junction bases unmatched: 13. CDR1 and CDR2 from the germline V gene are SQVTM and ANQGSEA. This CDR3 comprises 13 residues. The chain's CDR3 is CSIAMAGAGEQFF. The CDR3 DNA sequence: TGCAGCATTGCCATGGCGGGAGCGGGTGAGCAGTTCTTC.